Listed here are 5 T cell receptor beta chains from one sample, sequenced in a study of blood T cell repertoires in COVID-19. The protocol was immunoSEQ multiplex PCR, while the TCRdb copy is restricted to in-frame clones and leaves out a portion. This table holds 130,000 to 150,000 clones, over 80% found once. The sample taken for sequencing was peripheral blood. The receptors were gathered from a woman aged 40 to 50 with active or convalescent COVID-19.

The chain uses TRBV28 and TRBJ2-4; no clear D gene. The CDR3 has 17 amino acids. Germline V gene lookup returns CDR1 MDHEN and CDR2 SYDVKM. Trimming removed 1 base from V and 0 bases from J, with 13 bases in between. The CDR3 bases are TGTGCCAGCAGTTTATCTGGAGCAGCCCTAGCCAAAAACATTCAGTACTTC. The encoded protein is CASSLSGAALAKNIQYF.

The chain uses TRBV19 and TRBJ1-1; the D gene is possibly TRBD1 (5 bases). V was trimmed by 5 bases and J by 4 bases, leaving 20 bases between them. The germline gives CDR1 LNHDA, CDR2 SQIVND (reference sequence). This CDR3 spans 16 amino acids. The CDR3 loop reads CASSEGLRGVSTEAFF. The CDR3 nucleotides are TGTGCCAGTAGTGAGGGCCTACGGGGGGTGAGCACTGAAGCTTTCTTT.

The chain is built from TRBV30 and TRBJ2-3; D not certain. This CDR3 region has 14 residues. V was clipped by 0 bases and J by 0 bases, with 7 bases between them. Germline V gene data show CDR1 as GTSNPN and CDR2 as SVGIG (reference sequence). This CDR3 reads CAWSVLSSTDTQYF. DNA for the CDR3: TGTGCCTGGAGTGTACTAAGTAGCACAGATACGCAGTATTTT.

This rearrangement joins TRBV6-5 to TRBJ1-6, with D perhaps matching TRBD1 (5 bases). V lost 7 bases and J 9 bases, leaving 16 bases between the germline ends. In germline, CDR1 is MNHEY, CDR2 SVGAGI. The CDR3 sequence is 14 residues long. The CDR3 DNA reads TGTGCCAGCACCCCGCGGGGGGAGGGTTCACCCCTCCACTTT. Its translation: CASTPRGEGSPLHF.

V and J are TRBV2 and TRBJ2-1; D might be TRBD1 (6 bases). This CDR3 comprises 14 residues. Germline V gene sequence: CDR1 SNHLY, CDR2 FYNNEI. The V and J ends lost 5 bases and 0 bases respectively, with 8 bases between them. The CDR3 DNA follows: TGTGCCAGCAGTCGCAGGGGCTCCTACAATGAGCAGTTCTTC. Translating it yields CASSRRGSYNEQFF.